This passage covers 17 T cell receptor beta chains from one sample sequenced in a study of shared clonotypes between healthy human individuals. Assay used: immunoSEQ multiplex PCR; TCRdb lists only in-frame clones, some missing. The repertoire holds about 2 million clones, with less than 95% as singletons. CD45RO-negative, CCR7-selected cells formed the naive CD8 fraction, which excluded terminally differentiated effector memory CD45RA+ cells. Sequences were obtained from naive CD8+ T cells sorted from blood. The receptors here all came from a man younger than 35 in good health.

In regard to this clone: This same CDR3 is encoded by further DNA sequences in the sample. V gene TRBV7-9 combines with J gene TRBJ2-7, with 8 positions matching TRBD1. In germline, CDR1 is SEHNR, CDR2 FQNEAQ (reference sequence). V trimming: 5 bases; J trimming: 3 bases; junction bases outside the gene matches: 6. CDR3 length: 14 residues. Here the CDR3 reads CASSTGQGLYEQYF. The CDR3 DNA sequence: TGTGCCAGCAGCACCGGACAGGGACTCTACGAGCAGTACTTC. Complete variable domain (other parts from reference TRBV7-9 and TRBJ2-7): DTGVSQNPRHKITKRGQNVTFRCDPISEHNRLYWYRQTLGQGPEFLTYFQNEAQLEKSRLLSDRFSAERPKGSFSTLEIQRTEQGDSAMYLCASSTGQGLYEQYFGPGTRLTVT.

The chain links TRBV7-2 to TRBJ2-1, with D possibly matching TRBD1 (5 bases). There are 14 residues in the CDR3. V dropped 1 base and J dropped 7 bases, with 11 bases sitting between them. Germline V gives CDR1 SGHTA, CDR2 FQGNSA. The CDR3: CASSLDKGWNEQFF. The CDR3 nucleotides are TGTGCCAGCAGCTTAGATAAGGGGTGGAATGAGCAGTTCTTC.

The DNA for the CDR3 is TGTGCCAGCAACGCCGTTGGGCTGTCCTACGAGCAGTACTTC. Translated: CASNAVGLSYEQYF. This chain uses TRBV7-2 with TRBJ2-7; D unclear. The CDR3 contains 14 residues. CDR1 is SGHTA and CDR2 is FQGNSA in the germline V gene. The germline V and J ends were trimmed by 7 bases and 1 base, with 14 bases remaining between them.

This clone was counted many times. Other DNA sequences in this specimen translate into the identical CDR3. The CDR3 region is CASSVGDTGELFF. The CDR3 nucleotides are TGTGCCAGCAGCGTAGGGGACACCGGGGAGCTGTTTTTT. The chain is built from TRBV9 and TRBJ2-2; D gene unclear. Trimming took 0 bases from V and 3 from J, leaving 3 bases between them. Germline V gene sequence: CDR1 SGDLS, CDR2 YYNGEE. This CDR3 is built from 13 residues.

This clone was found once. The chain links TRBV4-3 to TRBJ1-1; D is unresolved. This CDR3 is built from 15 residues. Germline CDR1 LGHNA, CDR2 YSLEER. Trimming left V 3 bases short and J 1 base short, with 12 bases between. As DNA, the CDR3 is TGCGCCAGCAGCCAGGAGACGGACCCGAACACTGAAGCTTTCTTT. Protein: CASSQETDPNTEAFF.

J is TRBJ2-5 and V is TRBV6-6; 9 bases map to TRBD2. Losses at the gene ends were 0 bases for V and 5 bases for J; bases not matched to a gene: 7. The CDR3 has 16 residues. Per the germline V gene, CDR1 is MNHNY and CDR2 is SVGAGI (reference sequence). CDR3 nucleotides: TGTGCCAGCAGTTACTCGGGGACTAGCCCCGGCGAGACCCAGTACTTC. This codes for CASSYSGTSPGETQYF.

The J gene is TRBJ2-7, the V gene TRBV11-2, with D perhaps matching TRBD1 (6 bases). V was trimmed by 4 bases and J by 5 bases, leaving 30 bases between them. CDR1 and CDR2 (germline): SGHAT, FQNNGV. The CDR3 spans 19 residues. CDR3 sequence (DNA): TGTGCCAGCAGCTCCCGCCCAGGGGACGAGCGGCGAGAAGCCCACGAGCAGTACTTC. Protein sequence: CASSSRPGDERREAHEQYF. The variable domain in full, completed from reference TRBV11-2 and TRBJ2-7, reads EAGVAQSPRYKIIEKRQSVAFWCNPISGHATLYWYQQILGQGPKLLIQFQNNGVVDDSQLPKDRFSAERLKGVDSTLKIQPAKLEDSAVYLCASSSRPGDERREAHEQYFGPGTRLTVT.

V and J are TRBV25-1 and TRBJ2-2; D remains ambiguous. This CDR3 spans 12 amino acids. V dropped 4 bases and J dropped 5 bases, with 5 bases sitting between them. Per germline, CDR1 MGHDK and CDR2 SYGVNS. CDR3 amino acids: CASSGGTGELFF. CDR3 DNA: TGTGCCAGCAGTGGCGGAACCGGGGAGCTGTTTTTT. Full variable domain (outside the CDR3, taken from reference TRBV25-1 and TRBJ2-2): EADIYQTPRYLVIGTGKKITLECSQTMGHDKMYWYQQDPGMELHLIHYSYGVNSTEKGDLSSESTVSRIRTEHFPLTLESARPSHTSQYLCASSGGTGELFFGEGSRLTVL.

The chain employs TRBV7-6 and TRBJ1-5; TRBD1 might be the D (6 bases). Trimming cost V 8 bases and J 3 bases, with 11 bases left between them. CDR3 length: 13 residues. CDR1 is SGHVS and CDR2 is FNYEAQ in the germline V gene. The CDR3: CASGGGINQPQHF. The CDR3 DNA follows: TGTGCCAGCGGTGGGGGCATCAATCAGCCCCAGCATTTT. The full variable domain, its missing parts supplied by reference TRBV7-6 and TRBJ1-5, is GAGVSQSPRYKVTKRGQDVALRCDPISGHVSLYWYRQALGQGPEFLTYFNYEAQQDKSGLPNDRFSAERPEGSISTLTIQRTEQRDSAMYRCASGGGINQPQHFGDGTRLSIL.

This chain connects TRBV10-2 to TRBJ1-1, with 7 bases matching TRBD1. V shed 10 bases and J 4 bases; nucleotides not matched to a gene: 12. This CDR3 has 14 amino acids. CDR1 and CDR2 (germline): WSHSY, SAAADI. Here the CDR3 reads CATLIGQAFTEAFF. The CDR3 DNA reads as TGCGCCACCCTCATTGGACAGGCCTTCACTGAAGCTTTCTTT.

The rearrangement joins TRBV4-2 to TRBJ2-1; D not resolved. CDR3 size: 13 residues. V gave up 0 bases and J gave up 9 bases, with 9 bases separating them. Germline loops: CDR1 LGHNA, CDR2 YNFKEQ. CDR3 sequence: CASSQDLGPEQFF. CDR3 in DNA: TGTGCCAGCAGCCAAGATCTAGGGCCTGAGCAGTTCTTC.

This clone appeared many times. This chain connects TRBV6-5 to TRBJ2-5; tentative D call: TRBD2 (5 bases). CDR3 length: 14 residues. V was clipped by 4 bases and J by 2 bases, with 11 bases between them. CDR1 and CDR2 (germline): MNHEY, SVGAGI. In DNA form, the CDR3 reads TGTGCCAGCAGTTTTTCAAGCGGACAAGAGACCCAGTACTTC. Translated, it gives CASSFSSGQETQYF.

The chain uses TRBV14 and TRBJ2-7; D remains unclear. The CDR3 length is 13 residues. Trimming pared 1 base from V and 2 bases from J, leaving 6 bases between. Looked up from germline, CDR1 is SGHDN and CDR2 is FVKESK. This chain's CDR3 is CASSQVRAYEQYF. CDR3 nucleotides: TGTGCCAGCAGCCAAGTACGGGCCTACGAGCAGTACTTC.

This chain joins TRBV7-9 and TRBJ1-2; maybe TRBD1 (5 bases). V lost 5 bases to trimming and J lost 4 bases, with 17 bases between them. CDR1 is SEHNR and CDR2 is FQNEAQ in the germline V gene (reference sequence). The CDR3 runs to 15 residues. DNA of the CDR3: TGTGCCAGCAGCGCCGGTGTCCAGGGAACCTATGGCTACACCTTC. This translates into CASSAGVQGTYGYTF.

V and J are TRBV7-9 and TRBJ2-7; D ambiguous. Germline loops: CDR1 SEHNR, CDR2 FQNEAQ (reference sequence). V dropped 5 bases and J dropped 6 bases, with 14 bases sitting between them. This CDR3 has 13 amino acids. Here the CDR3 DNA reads TGTGCCAGCAGCCGCCCCTCCGGGCTCGAGCAGTACTTC. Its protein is CASSRPSGLEQYF.

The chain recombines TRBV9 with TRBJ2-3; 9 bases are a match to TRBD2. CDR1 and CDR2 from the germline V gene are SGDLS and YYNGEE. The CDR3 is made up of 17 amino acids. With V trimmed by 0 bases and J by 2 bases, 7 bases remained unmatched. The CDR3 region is CASSVGASGESTDTQYF. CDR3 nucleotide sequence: TGTGCCAGCAGCGTAGGCGCTAGCGGGGAATCCACAGATACGCAGTATTTT.

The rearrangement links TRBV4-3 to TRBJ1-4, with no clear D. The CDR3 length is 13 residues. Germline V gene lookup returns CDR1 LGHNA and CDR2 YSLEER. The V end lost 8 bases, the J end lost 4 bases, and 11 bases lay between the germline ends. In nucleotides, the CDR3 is TGCGCCAGCGGTCGGGAGGGTAATGAAAAACTGTTTTTT. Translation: CASGREGNEKLFF.